A selection of T cell receptor beta chains follows, all from one sample in a study of control samples from healthy donors and cancer patients. This table comes from immunoSEQ multiplex PCR, and its TCRdb copy is limited to in-frame clones, with some not included. The data hold around 130,000 clones, with roughly nine tenths observed a single time. The sequencing sample was made of PBMCs. These receptors all come from a man over 45 with head and neck cancer. Both conserved end residues are part of each CDR3. A D gene is named only where the DNA matches it firmly. Where a row states a size, it is once, few, many or the class of an expanded clone; other rows omit it.

clone_size: NA
d_call: NA
v_call: TRBV13
j_call: TRBJ2-3
cdr3_aa: CASSLWASEATDTQYF
cdr3_nt: TGTGCCAGCAGCTTATGGGCTAGCGAGGCCACAGATACGCAGTATTTT

clone_size: NA
d_call: NA
v_call: TRBV2
j_call: TRBJ1-2
cdr3_aa: CASSPVSNYGYTF
cdr3_nt: TGTGCCAGCAGTCCCGTTTCCAACTATGGCTACACCTTC

clone_size: NA
d_call: TRBD2
v_call: TRBV11-3
j_call: TRBJ2-3
cdr3_aa: CASSSGLAGLRNTQYF
cdr3_nt: TGTGCCAGCAGCTCCGGACTAGCGGGGCTCAGGAATACGCAGTATTTT

clone_size: NA
d_call: NA
v_call: TRBV10-1
j_call: TRBJ2-7
cdr3_aa: CASSDSIYEQYF
cdr3_nt: TGCGCCAGCAGTGATTCGATCTACGAGCAGTACTTC

clone_size: NA
d_call: TRBD1
v_call: TRBV29-1
j_call: TRBJ2-5
cdr3_aa: CSGSGTVGETQYF
cdr3_nt: TGCAGCGGCTCCGGGACAGTTGGGGAGACCCAGTACTTC

clone_size: NA
d_call: NA
v_call: TRBV2
j_call: TRBJ2-3
cdr3_aa: CASRPEVTDTQYF
cdr3_nt: TGTGCCAGCAGGCCCGAAGTCACAGATACGCAGTATTTT

clone_size: NA
d_call: NA
v_call: TRBV2
j_call: TRBJ2-7
cdr3_aa: CASLDSSYEQYF
cdr3_nt: TGTGCCAGCCTAGACAGCTCCTACGAGCAGTACTTC

clone_size: NA
d_call: TRBD1
v_call: TRBV7-9
j_call: TRBJ2-2
cdr3_aa: CASSPGQGLGTGELFF
cdr3_nt: TGTGCCAGCAGCCCGGGACAGGGTTTAGGTACCGGGGAGCTGTTTTTT

clone_size: NA
d_call: TRBD1
v_call: TRBV3-1/TRBV3-2
j_call: TRBJ2-3
cdr3_aa: CASNRDRQKQYF
cdr3_nt: TGTGCCAGTAACCGGGACAGGCAGAAGCAGTATTTT

clone_size: NA
d_call: NA
v_call: TRBV3-1/TRBV3-2
j_call: TRBJ1-2
cdr3_aa: CASSQDGGGFNYGYTF
cdr3_nt: TGTGCCAGCAGCCAAGATGGAGGAGGGTTTAACTATGGCTACACCTTC

clone_size: NA
d_call: NA
v_call: TRBV19
j_call: TRBJ2-3
cdr3_aa: CASSIPPEDTQYF
cdr3_nt: TGTGCCAGTAGTATACCACCTGAAGATACGCAGTATTTT

clone_size: NA
d_call: NA
v_call: TRBV19
j_call: TRBJ2-7
cdr3_aa: CASSMGAGSAYEQYF
cdr3_nt: TGTGCCAGTAGTATGGGGGCCGGGAGCGCCTACGAGCAGTACTTC

clone_size: NA
d_call: TRBD1
v_call: TRBV11-2
j_call: TRBJ2-3
cdr3_aa: CASSLDRTIGTQYF
cdr3_nt: TGTGCCAGCAGCTTGGACAGGACGATCGGAACGCAGTATTTT

clone_size: NA
d_call: TRBD2
v_call: TRBV7-9
j_call: TRBJ2-3
cdr3_aa: CASSSRRTSGKTDTQYF
cdr3_nt: TGTGCCAGCAGCTCAAGACGGACTAGCGGGAAGACAGATACGCAGTATTTT

clone_size: NA
d_call: NA
v_call: TRBV15
j_call: TRBJ2-5
cdr3_aa: CATSRESGETQYF
cdr3_nt: TGTGCCACAAGCCGGGAGAGCGGGGAGACCCAGTACTTC

clone_size: once
d_call: NA
v_call: TRBV5-1
j_call: TRBJ2-1
cdr3_aa: CASSLESAPFNEQFF
cdr3_nt: TGCGCCAGCAGCTTGGAGAGTGCCCCCTTCAATGAGCAGTTCTTC

clone_size: NA
d_call: NA
v_call: TRBV27
j_call: TRBJ2-5
cdr3_aa: CASSLSLLARETQYF
cdr3_nt: TGTGCCAGCAGTTTATCGCTGCTCGCGCGGGAGACCCAGTACTTC

clone_size: NA
d_call: NA
v_call: TRBV18
j_call: TRBJ2-7
cdr3_aa: CASSPTALPYEQYF
cdr3_nt: TGTGCCAGCTCACCAACAGCGCTTCCCTACGAGCAGTACTTC

clone_size: NA
d_call: TRBD1
v_call: TRBV7-9
j_call: TRBJ1-2
cdr3_aa: CASSSPNEGAGGYTF
cdr3_nt: TGTGCCAGCAGCTCCCCCAATGAGGGGGCGGGGGGCTACACCTTC

clone_size: NA
d_call: NA
v_call: TRBV5-4
j_call: TRBJ2-1
cdr3_aa: CASSAGTYNEQFF
cdr3_nt: TGTGCCAGCAGCGCCGGGACCTACAATGAGCAGTTCTTC

clone_size: NA
d_call: NA
v_call: TRBV5-1
j_call: TRBJ1-3
cdr3_aa: CASSLAPLSSGNTIYF
cdr3_nt: TGCGCCAGCAGCTTGGCCCCCCTGAGCTCTGGAAACACCATATATTTT

clone_size: NA
d_call: NA
v_call: TRBV7-9
j_call: TRBJ1-5
cdr3_aa: CASSLVGSNQPQHF
cdr3_nt: TGTGCCAGCAGCTTAGTAGGTAGCAATCAGCCCCAGCATTTT

clone_size: NA
d_call: NA
v_call: TRBV4-1
j_call: TRBJ2-5
cdr3_aa: CASSQLGGAGPYQETQYF
cdr3_nt: TGCGCCAGCAGCCAGTTAGGGGGGGCGGGGCCTTACCAAGAGACCCAGTACTTC

clone_size: NA
d_call: TRBD2
v_call: TRBV28
j_call: TRBJ2-7
cdr3_aa: CASSLPSGPYEQYF
cdr3_nt: TGTGCCAGCAGTTTACCTAGCGGACCCTACGAGCAGTACTTC

clone_size: NA
d_call: NA
v_call: TRBV5-5
j_call: TRBJ2-7
cdr3_aa: CASSSSLKQYF
cdr3_nt: TGTGCCAGCAGCTCAAGTTTGAAGCAGTACTTC

clone_size: once
d_call: NA
v_call: TRBV11-2
j_call: TRBJ1-2
cdr3_aa: CASSLGGYTF
cdr3_nt: TGTGCCAGCAGCTTAGGTGGCTACACCTTC

clone_size: NA
d_call: TRBD2
v_call: TRBV29-1
j_call: TRBJ2-5
cdr3_aa: CSVARGELRETQYF
cdr3_nt: TGCAGCGTCGCCCGGGGGGAGCTTCGGGAGACCCAGTACTTC

clone_size: once
d_call: NA
v_call: TRBV4-2
j_call: TRBJ1-1
cdr3_aa: CASSQASSLAPGTEAFF
cdr3_nt: TGTGCCAGCAGCCAAGCGTCCAGTTTGGCCCCGGGCACTGAAGCTTTCTTT

clone_size: NA
d_call: TRBD1
v_call: TRBV4-1
j_call: TRBJ1-6
cdr3_aa: CASSQEGGAGVTPLHF
cdr3_nt: TGCGCCAGCAGCCAAGAAGGGGGCGCAGGTGTAACACCCCTCCACTTT

clone_size: NA
d_call: TRBD1
v_call: TRBV3-1/TRBV3-2
j_call: TRBJ2-1
cdr3_aa: CASSQQGANEQLF
cdr3_nt: TGTGCCAGCAGCCAACAGGGGGCCAATGAGCAGCTCTTC

clone_size: NA
d_call: NA
v_call: TRBV30
j_call: TRBJ1-6
cdr3_aa: CARRVNGQLNSPLHF
cdr3_nt: TGTGCCCGACGCGTAAACGGACAGTTAAATTCACCCCTCCACTTT

clone_size: NA
d_call: NA
v_call: TRBV2
j_call: TRBJ2-7
cdr3_aa: CASSGQGFAYEQYF
cdr3_nt: TGTGCCAGCAGTGGGCAGGGTTTCGCCTACGAGCAGTACTTC

clone_size: once
d_call: TRBD1
v_call: TRBV6-6
j_call: TRBJ2-1
cdr3_aa: CASSYTTGGNEQFF
cdr3_nt: TGTGCCAGCAGTTACACCACAGGGGGCAATGAGCAGTTCTTC

clone_size: NA
d_call: NA
v_call: TRBV5-4
j_call: TRBJ2-1
cdr3_aa: CASSLAKVGVGNEQFF
cdr3_nt: TGTGCCAGCAGCTTGGCCAAAGTTGGGGTCGGCAATGAGCAGTTCTTC

clone_size: NA
d_call: NA
v_call: TRBV6-5
j_call: TRBJ2-7
cdr3_aa: CASRSDSYEQYF
cdr3_nt: TGTGCCAGCAGGTCCGACAGCTACGAGCAGTACTTC

clone_size: NA
d_call: NA
v_call: TRBV7-6
j_call: TRBJ2-7
cdr3_aa: CASSVGGAYEQYF
cdr3_nt: TGTGCCAGCAGCGTAGGTGGAGCCTACGAGCAGTACTTC

clone_size: NA
d_call: TRBD2
v_call: TRBV6-5
j_call: TRBJ2-3
cdr3_aa: CASSYRLAVGTDTQYF
cdr3_nt: TGTGCCAGCAGTTACCGACTAGCGGTTGGCACAGATACGCAGTATTTT

clone_size: NA
d_call: NA
v_call: TRBV5-8
j_call: TRBJ2-7
cdr3_aa: CASSSIWGGISEQYF
cdr3_nt: TGTGCCAGCAGCTCTATCTGGGGAGGAATCTCCGAGCAGTACTTC

clone_size: NA
d_call: NA
v_call: TRBV2
j_call: TRBJ1-5
cdr3_aa: CASSGPLGGSNQPQHF
cdr3_nt: TGTGCCAGCAGCGGTCCCCTGGGTGGGAGCAATCAGCCCCAGCATTTT

clone_size: NA
d_call: NA
v_call: TRBV7-9
j_call: TRBJ1-1
cdr3_aa: CASSFAAGGTEAFF
cdr3_nt: TGTGCCAGCAGCTTCGCAGCGGGGGGCACTGAAGCTTTCTTT

clone_size: NA
d_call: TRBD2
v_call: TRBV2
j_call: TRBJ2-1
cdr3_aa: CASRDFGTSLLRVPYNEQFF
cdr3_nt: TGTGCCAGCAGGGACTTTGGGACTAGCCTCCTCAGGGTTCCCTACAATGAGCAGTTCTTC

clone_size: NA
d_call: TRBD1
v_call: TRBV27
j_call: TRBJ1-5
cdr3_aa: CASTTGSNQPQHF
cdr3_nt: TGTGCCAGCACGACAGGGAGCAATCAGCCCCAGCATTTT

clone_size: NA
d_call: TRBD1
v_call: TRBV15
j_call: TRBJ1-1
cdr3_aa: CASSDRGNTEAFF
cdr3_nt: TGTGCCTCGTCAGACAGGGGGAACACTGAAGCTTTCTTT

clone_size: NA
d_call: NA
v_call: TRBV25-1
j_call: TRBJ2-2
cdr3_aa: CASSDVWVDGELFF
cdr3_nt: TGTGCCAGCAGTGATGTATGGGTAGACGGGGAGCTGTTTTTT

clone_size: once
d_call: NA
v_call: TRBV5-6
j_call: TRBJ2-7
cdr3_aa: CASSSMGGTGYYEQYF
cdr3_nt: TGTGCCAGCAGCAGCATGGGAGGGACAGGCTACTACGAGCAGTACTTC

clone_size: NA
d_call: TRBD1
v_call: TRBV19
j_call: TRBJ2-3
cdr3_aa: CASNGQGYTDTQYF
cdr3_nt: TGTGCCAGTAACGGACAGGGATACACAGATACGCAGTATTTT

clone_size: NA
d_call: NA
v_call: TRBV6-5
j_call: TRBJ1-1
cdr3_aa: CASCSRANTEAFF
cdr3_nt: TGTGCCAGCTGTTCCAGGGCGAACACTGAAGCTTTCTTT

clone_size: NA
d_call: NA
v_call: TRBV5-8
j_call: TRBJ1-5
cdr3_aa: CASSQSNQPQHF
cdr3_nt: TGTGCCAGCAGCCAGAGCAATCAGCCCCAGCATTTT